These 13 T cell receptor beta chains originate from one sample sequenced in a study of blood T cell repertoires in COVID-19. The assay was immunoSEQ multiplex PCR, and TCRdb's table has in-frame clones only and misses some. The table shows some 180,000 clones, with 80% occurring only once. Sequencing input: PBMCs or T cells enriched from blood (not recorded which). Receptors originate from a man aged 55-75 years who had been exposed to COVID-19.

In DNA, the CDR3 is TGTGCCAGCAGCTCCGGACAGCGACATGGCTACACCTTC. Translating gives CASSSGQRHGYTF. The rearrangement links TRBV7-2 to TRBJ1-2; a weak D match, TRBD1 (6 bases). V was shortened by 4 bases and J by 6 bases, with 12 bases between the two germline ends. The CDR3 totals 13 residues. Germline-derived CDR1 and CDR2 are SGHTA and FQGNSA.

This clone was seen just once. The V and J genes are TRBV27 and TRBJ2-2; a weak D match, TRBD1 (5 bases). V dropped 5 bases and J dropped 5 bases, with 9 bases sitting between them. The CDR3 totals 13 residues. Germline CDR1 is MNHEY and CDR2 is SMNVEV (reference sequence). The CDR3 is CASSPQGTGELFF. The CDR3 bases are TGTGCCAGCAGTCCCCAGGGTACCGGGGAGCTGTTTTTT.

The CDR3 DNA follows: TGTGCCACCAGTGATGCAGGGGTGGGACAAGAGACCCAGTACTTC. This codes for CATSDAGVGQETQYF. The chain employs TRBV24-1 and TRBJ2-5; D might be TRBD1 (6 bases). The CDR3 runs 15 residues. The V gene's germline CDR1 is KGHDR and CDR2 SFDVKD. The ends were cut back, 3 bases at V and 2 bases at J, with 12 bases in the middle.

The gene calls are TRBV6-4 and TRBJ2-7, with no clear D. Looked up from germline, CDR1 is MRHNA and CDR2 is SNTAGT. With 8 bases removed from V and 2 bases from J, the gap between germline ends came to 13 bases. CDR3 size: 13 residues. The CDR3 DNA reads TGTGCCAGCCCTCCCCGGGTCACCTACGAGCAGTACTTC. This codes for CASPPRVTYEQYF.

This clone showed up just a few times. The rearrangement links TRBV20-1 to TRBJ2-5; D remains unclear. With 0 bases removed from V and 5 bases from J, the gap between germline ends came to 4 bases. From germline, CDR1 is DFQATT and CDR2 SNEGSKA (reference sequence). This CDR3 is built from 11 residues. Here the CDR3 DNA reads TGCAGTGCTAGAGATCGGGAGACCCAGTACTTC. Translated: CSARDRETQYF.

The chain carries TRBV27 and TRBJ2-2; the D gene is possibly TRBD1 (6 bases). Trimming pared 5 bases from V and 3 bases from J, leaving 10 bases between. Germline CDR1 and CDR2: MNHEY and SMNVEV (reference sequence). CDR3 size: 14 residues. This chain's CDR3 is CASSPQGYTGELFF. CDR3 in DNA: TGTGCCAGCAGTCCACAGGGCTACACCGGGGAGCTGTTTTTT.

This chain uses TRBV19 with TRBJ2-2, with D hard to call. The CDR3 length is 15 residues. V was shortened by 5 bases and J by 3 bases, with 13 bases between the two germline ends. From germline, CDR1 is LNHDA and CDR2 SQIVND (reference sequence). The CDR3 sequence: CASSPQDTYTGELFF. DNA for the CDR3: TGTGCCAGTAGTCCTCAAGACACCTACACCGGGGAGCTGTTTTTT.

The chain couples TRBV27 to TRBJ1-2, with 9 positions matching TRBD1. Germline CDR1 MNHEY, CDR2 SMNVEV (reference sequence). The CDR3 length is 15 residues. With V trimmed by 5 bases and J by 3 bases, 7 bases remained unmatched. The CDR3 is CASSGTGLKDYGYTF. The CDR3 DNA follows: TGTGCCAGCAGTGGGACAGGGCTGAAGGACTATGGCTACACCTTC.

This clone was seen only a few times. CDR3 amino acids: CASSPGTGIVSGANVLTF. In DNA form, the CDR3 reads TGTGCCAGCAGCCCGGGGACAGGGATCGTCTCTGGGGCCAACGTCCTGACTTTC. The genes are TRBV7-3 and TRBJ2-6; TRBD1 agrees at 9 bases. The CDR3 contains 18 residues. Germline V CDR1 and CDR2: SGHTA, FQGTGA. V lost 5 bases to trimming and J lost 0 bases; unmatched junction nucleotides: 8.

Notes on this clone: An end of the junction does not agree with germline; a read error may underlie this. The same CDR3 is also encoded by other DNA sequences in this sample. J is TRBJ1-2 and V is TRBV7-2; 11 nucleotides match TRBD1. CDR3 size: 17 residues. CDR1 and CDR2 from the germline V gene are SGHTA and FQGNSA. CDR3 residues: CATSQLGGTGGNYGYTF. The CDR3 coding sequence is TGCGCCACCAGCCAATTGGGGGGGACAGGGGGAAACTATGGCTACACCTTC.

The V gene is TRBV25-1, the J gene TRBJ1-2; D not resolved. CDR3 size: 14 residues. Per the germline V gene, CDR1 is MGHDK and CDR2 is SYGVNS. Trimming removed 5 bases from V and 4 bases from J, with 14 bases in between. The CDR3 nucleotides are TGTGCCAGCAGTCCTCCCGACGGAGTCTATGGCTACACCTTC. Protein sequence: CASSPPDGVYGYTF.

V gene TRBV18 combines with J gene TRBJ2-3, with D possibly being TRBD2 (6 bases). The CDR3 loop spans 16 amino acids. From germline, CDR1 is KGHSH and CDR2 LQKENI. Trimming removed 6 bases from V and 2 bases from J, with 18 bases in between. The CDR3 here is CASSVRTGVDTDTQYF. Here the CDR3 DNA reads TGTGCCAGCTCCGTCCGGACGGGGGTTGACACAGATACGCAGTATTTT.

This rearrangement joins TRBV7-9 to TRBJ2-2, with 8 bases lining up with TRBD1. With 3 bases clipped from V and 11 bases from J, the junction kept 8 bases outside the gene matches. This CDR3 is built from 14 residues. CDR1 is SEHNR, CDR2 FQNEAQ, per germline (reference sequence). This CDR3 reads CASSLGQAAQELFF. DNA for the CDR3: TGTGCCAGCAGCTTGGGACAGGCGGCTCAAGAGCTGTTTTTT.